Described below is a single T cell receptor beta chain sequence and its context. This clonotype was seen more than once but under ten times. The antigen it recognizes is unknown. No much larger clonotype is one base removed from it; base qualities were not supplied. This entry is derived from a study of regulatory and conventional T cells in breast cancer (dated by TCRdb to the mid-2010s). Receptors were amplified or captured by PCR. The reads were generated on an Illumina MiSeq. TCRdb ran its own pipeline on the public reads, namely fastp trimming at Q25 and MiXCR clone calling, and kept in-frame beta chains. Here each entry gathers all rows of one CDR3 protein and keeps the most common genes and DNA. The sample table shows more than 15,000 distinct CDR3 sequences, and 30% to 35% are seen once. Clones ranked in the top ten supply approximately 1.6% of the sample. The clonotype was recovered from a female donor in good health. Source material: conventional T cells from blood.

The CDR3 is CASSLLDNAGDLLSGANVLTF. The DNA reads TGCGCCAGCAGCTTGTTAGATAACGCAGGGGACCTACTCTCTGGGGCCAACGTCCTGACTTTC. The chain is assembled from TRBV5-1 and TRBJ2-6; the D gene is perhaps TRBD1, from 6 matching bases. Trimming removed 1 base from V and 0 bases from J, leaving 23 bases between the germline ends. Per the germline V gene, SGHRS is the CDR1 and YFSETQ is the CDR2. The CDR3, cysteine through phenylalanine, is 21 amino acids long. CDR3 DNA only is kept here, 63 bases in frame from base 1. The full variable domain, completed from the reference TRBV5-1 and TRBJ2-6 proteins outside the CDR3, reads KAGVTQTPRYLIKTRGQQVTLSCSPISGHRSVSWYQQTPGQGLQFLFEYFSETQRNKGNFPGRFSGRQFSNSRSEMNVSTLELGDSALYLCASSLLDNAGDLLSGANVLTFGAGSRLTVL.